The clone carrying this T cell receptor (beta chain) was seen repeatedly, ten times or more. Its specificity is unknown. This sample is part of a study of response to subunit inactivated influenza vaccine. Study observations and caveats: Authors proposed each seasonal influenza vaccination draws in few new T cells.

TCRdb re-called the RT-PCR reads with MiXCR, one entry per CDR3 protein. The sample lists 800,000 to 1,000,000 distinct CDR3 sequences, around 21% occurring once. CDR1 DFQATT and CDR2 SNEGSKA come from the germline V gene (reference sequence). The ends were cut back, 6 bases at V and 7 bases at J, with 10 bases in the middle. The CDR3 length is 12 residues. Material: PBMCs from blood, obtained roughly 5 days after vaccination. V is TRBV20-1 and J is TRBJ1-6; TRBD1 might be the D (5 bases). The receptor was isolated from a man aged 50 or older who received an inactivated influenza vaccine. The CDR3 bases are TGCAGTGCGAGGGACGGGAATTCACCCCTCCACTTT. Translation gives CSARDGNSPLHF.